The entry below describes one TCR beta chain. Its antigen is as yet unknown. The entry originates in a study of CD8+CD57+ T cells in acquired aplastic anemia. Study context: Mean yield of DNA from sorted CD4+ and CD8+ cells was 3.2 ug. Study-wide points: Patients were compared with controls for CD8+ Simpson's diversity, and no significant difference emerged.

The template used for profiling TCR beta VDJ and CDR3 was genomic DNA. Each CDR3 protein is one row after TCRdb ran MiXCR on the reads. The data show around 150,000 distinct CDR3 sequences, about 70% seen once. V shed 5 bases, J shed 0 bases, and the junction held 9 bases outside the gene matches. The CDR3 has 17 amino acids. Germline V CDR1 and CDR2: SEHNR, FQNEAQ (reference sequence). Whoever was chosen for sequencing had shown CD8+CD57+ cell expansion by flow cytometry. The receptor was derived from a human donor with aplastic anemia. The V call is TRBV7-9, the J call TRBJ1-2; 10 bases are shared with TRBD1. Specimen: sorted CD4+, CD8+, or CD8+CD57+ T cells (not recorded which) from PBMCs. The CDR3 DNA is TGTGCCAGCAGCCTCCCGGGACAGGGGCCTCCTAACTATGGCTACACCTTC. Translated, it gives CASSLPGQGPPNYGYTF.